This is a list of T cell receptor beta chains from one sample in a study of blood T cell repertoires in COVID-19. Libraries were prepared by immunoSEQ multiplex PCR; TCRdb keeps only in-frame clonotypes and omits some of them. The sample holds more than 110,000 clones; 80% to 85% are singletons and the top ten take 4.5% to 6%. The material sequenced was PBMCs or T cells enriched from blood (not recorded which). The receptors come from a man aged 40-50 years with acute COVID-19. The CDR3 runs from the conserved cysteine through the conserved F or W. The order of the fields is CDR3 DNA, CDR3 protein, clone size, V gene, J gene, D gene. D genes are given only for firm matches. The size of a clone is reported for some rows only, either as once, few or many, or as a class for expanded clones.

CDR3 DNA: TGTGCCAGCAGCTCACGGCACACAGGTAGCACAGATACGCAGTATTTT; CDR3 protein: CASSSRHTGSTDTQYF; clone size: .; V gene: TRBV7-2; J gene: TRBJ2-3; D gene: .
CDR3 DNA: TGTGCCAGTAGTACAGGCAGAAAGAACACTGAAGCTTTCTTT; CDR3 protein: CASSTGRKNTEAFF; clone size: few; V gene: TRBV19; J gene: TRBJ1-1; D gene: .
CDR3 DNA: TGTGCCAGCAGTCCTAGCGGGAGCAGGTTAAATGAGCAGTTCTTC; CDR3 protein: CASSPSGSRLNEQFF; clone size: .; V gene: TRBV6-5; J gene: TRBJ2-1; D gene: TRBD2
CDR3 DNA: TGTGCCAGCAGCCAAGGAGGAATGAACACTGAAGCTTTCTTT; CDR3 protein: CASSQGGMNTEAFF; clone size: .; V gene: TRBV3-1/TRBV3-2; J gene: TRBJ1-1; D gene: .
CDR3 DNA: TGTGCCAGCAGTGACACAGCGGTAGCGGAAGCTTTCTTT; CDR3 protein: CASSDTAVAEAFF; clone size: .; V gene: TRBV12-3/TRBV12-4; J gene: TRBJ1-1; D gene: .
CDR3 DNA: TGTGCCAGCAGCCAAGCCCCGGGGACTGAAGCTTTCTTT; CDR3 protein: CASSQAPGTEAFF; clone size: .; V gene: TRBV14; J gene: TRBJ1-1; D gene: .
CDR3 DNA: TGTGCCAGCAGCCCCTCTTACGAGCAGTACTTC; CDR3 protein: CASSPSYEQYF; clone size: .; V gene: TRBV7-2; J gene: TRBJ2-7; D gene: .
CDR3 DNA: TGTGCCACCAGTATAGCGGGAGTAAGATACAATGAGCAGTTCTTC; CDR3 protein: CATSIAGVRYNEQFF; clone size: .; V gene: TRBV24-1; J gene: TRBJ2-1; D gene: TRBD2
CDR3 DNA: TGCGCCAGCAGCTTGTATAATTCAGGAAACACTGAAGCTTTCTTT; CDR3 protein: CASSLYNSGNTEAFF; clone size: .; V gene: TRBV5-1; J gene: TRBJ1-1; D gene: .
CDR3 DNA: TGTGCCAGCAGCGTTGGGGCTAGCGGGAGTGGTGCGCAGTATTTT; CDR3 protein: CASSVGASGSGAQYF; clone size: .; V gene: TRBV7-8; J gene: TRBJ2-3; D gene: TRBD2
CDR3 DNA: TGTGCCAGCAGGGCGGGGAGGGCTAATGAAAAACTGTTTTTT; CDR3 protein: CASRAGRANEKLFF; clone size: .; V gene: TRBV6-5; J gene: TRBJ1-4; D gene: .
CDR3 DNA: TGCAGCATCGGGGGGGGCTCTGGAAACACCATATATTTT; CDR3 protein: CSIGGGSGNTIYF; clone size: .; V gene: TRBV29-1; J gene: TRBJ1-3; D gene: .
CDR3 DNA: TGTGCCAGCAGTTTACGGGGTCCCCAGCATTTT; CDR3 protein: CASSLRGPQHF; clone size: .; V gene: TRBV12-3/TRBV12-4; J gene: TRBJ1-5; D gene: .
CDR3 DNA: TGTGCCTGGACCTCGGGACTGACCGATTCACCCCTCCACTTT; CDR3 protein: CAWTSGLTDSPLHF; clone size: .; V gene: TRBV30; J gene: TRBJ1-6; D gene: .
CDR3 DNA: TGTGCCAGCAGCAAACTACCCGGCAATGAGCAGTTCTTC; CDR3 protein: CASSKLPGNEQFF; clone size: .; V gene: TRBV28; J gene: TRBJ2-1; D gene: .
CDR3 DNA: TGTGCCAGCAGCGCGACGCCGGGACAGGGGACGAGGGAGACCCAGTACTTC; CDR3 protein: CASSATPGQGTRETQYF; clone size: .; V gene: TRBV9; J gene: TRBJ2-5; D gene: TRBD1
CDR3 DNA: TGTGCCTGGAGTGTAGGGAGACGTGGCACAGATACGCAGTATTTT; CDR3 protein: CAWSVGRRGTDTQYF; clone size: once; V gene: TRBV30; J gene: TRBJ2-3; D gene: .
CDR3 DNA: TGTGCCAGTAGCCGGAGCGGTTACTCTGGGGCCAACGTCCTGACTTTC; CDR3 protein: CASSRSGYSGANVLTF; clone size: .; V gene: TRBV19; J gene: TRBJ2-6; D gene: .
CDR3 DNA: TGTGCCATCGGACGGCGTGCGGGGGCCGACACCGGGGAGCTGTTTTTT; CDR3 protein: CAIGRRAGADTGELFF; clone size: .; V gene: TRBV10-3; J gene: TRBJ2-2; D gene: .
CDR3 DNA: TGTGCCAGCGCAGATCTGGCTAGCCGGGCGCAGTATTTT; CDR3 protein: CASADLASRAQYF; clone size: .; V gene: TRBV6-5; J gene: TRBJ2-3; D gene: .
CDR3 DNA: TGCGCCAGCAGCTTGACAGGGCCTCAAGAGACCCAGTACTTC; CDR3 protein: CASSLTGPQETQYF; clone size: once; V gene: TRBV5-1; J gene: TRBJ2-5; D gene: .
CDR3 DNA: TGTGCCTGGAGTAACGGGGTCCTAGCCAAAAACATTCAGTACTTC; CDR3 protein: CAWSNGVLAKNIQYF; clone size: .; V gene: TRBV30; J gene: TRBJ2-4; D gene: .
CDR3 DNA: TGCGCCAGCAGCTTGGCCCCGGGAGGGCCAGAAAATGAGCAGTTCTTC; CDR3 protein: CASSLAPGGPENEQFF; clone size: once; V gene: TRBV5-1; J gene: TRBJ2-1; D gene: TRBD2
CDR3 DNA: TGTGCCAGCGCTTTTGGGGCATCCTCCAATCAGCCCCAGCATTTT; CDR3 protein: CASAFGASSNQPQHF; clone size: .; V gene: TRBV5-5; J gene: TRBJ1-5; D gene: .
CDR3 DNA: TGTGCCAGCAGTCCCCGGGGGGAGACCCAGTACTTC; CDR3 protein: CASSPRGETQYF; clone size: once; V gene: TRBV2; J gene: TRBJ2-5; D gene: .
CDR3 DNA: TGTGCCAGCAGCCCAAGAGCGGGGGGCACAGATACGCAGTATTTT; CDR3 protein: CASSPRAGGTDTQYF; clone size: .; V gene: TRBV11-2; J gene: TRBJ2-3; D gene: TRBD2
CDR3 DNA: TGTGCCACCAGTGAGTCCGGACACCCAAAAAACGTTCAGTACTTC; CDR3 protein: CATSESGHPKNVQYF; clone size: .; V gene: TRBV24-1; J gene: TRBJ2-4; D gene: .
CDR3 DNA: TGCGCCAGCAGCCCCGGGACAGCGACCGGCACTGAAGCTTTCTTT; CDR3 protein: CASSPGTATGTEAFF; clone size: .; V gene: TRBV5-1; J gene: TRBJ1-1; D gene: TRBD1
CDR3 DNA: TGTGCCAGCAGGGACTACGAGGCGATGAACACTGAAGCTTTCTTT; CDR3 protein: CASRDYEAMNTEAFF; clone size: .; V gene: TRBV11-2; J gene: TRBJ1-1; D gene: .
CDR3 DNA: TGTGCCAGCAGCACCGGTTACAGCAATCAGCCCCAGCATTTT; CDR3 protein: CASSTGYSNQPQHF; clone size: .; V gene: TRBV6-5; J gene: TRBJ1-5; D gene: .
CDR3 DNA: TGCGCCAGCAGTGATGAGGTTGAAGCTTTCTTT; CDR3 protein: CASSDEVEAFF; clone size: .; V gene: TRBV10-1; J gene: TRBJ1-1; D gene: .
CDR3 DNA: TGCAGCGCCCGGGGGGGACAGGGGGCCTACACCGGGGAGCTGTTTTTT; CDR3 protein: CSARGGQGAYTGELFF; clone size: .; V gene: TRBV29-1; J gene: TRBJ2-2; D gene: TRBD1
CDR3 DNA: TGTGCCAGCCCGGTTCGGGGGGCAGGTGAGCAGTTCTTC; CDR3 protein: CASPVRGAGEQFF; clone size: .; V gene: TRBV5-4; J gene: TRBJ2-1; D gene: .
CDR3 DNA: TGTGCCTGGAGGAGTAAATCGCAAGAGACCCAGTACTTC; CDR3 protein: CAWRSKSQETQYF; clone size: .; V gene: TRBV30; J gene: TRBJ2-5; D gene: .
CDR3 DNA: TGTGCCAGCAGTGAGACAGGTCAAACTAACTATGGCTACACCTTC; CDR3 protein: CASSETGQTNYGYTF; clone size: .; V gene: TRBV28; J gene: TRBJ1-2; D gene: .
CDR3 DNA: TGCGCCAGCAGCCAGACACAGGGGGCTGGAAACACCATATATTTT; CDR3 protein: CASSQTQGAGNTIYF; clone size: few; V gene: TRBV4-3; J gene: TRBJ1-3; D gene: TRBD1
CDR3 DNA: TGTGCCAGCAGTTTAATCGGACAGGGGGCTTACGAGCAGTACTTC; CDR3 protein: CASSLIGQGAYEQYF; clone size: .; V gene: TRBV28; J gene: TRBJ2-7; D gene: TRBD1
CDR3 DNA: TGTGCCAGCCAGTTTCTGGAAAAACTGTTTTTT; CDR3 protein: CASQFLEKLFF; clone size: .; V gene: TRBV28; J gene: TRBJ1-4; D gene: .
CDR3 DNA: TGTGCCACTCAAACAACCCAAGAGACCCAGTACTTC; CDR3 protein: CATQTTQETQYF; clone size: .; V gene: TRBV6-5; J gene: TRBJ2-5; D gene: .
CDR3 DNA: TGTGCCAGCAGTGAGTCTGGACAGTATCATGGCTACACCTTC; CDR3 protein: CASSESGQYHGYTF; clone size: .; V gene: TRBV25-1; J gene: TRBJ1-2; D gene: .
CDR3 DNA: TGCGCCAGCAACCGGGGGGAAGGCCACAGCAATCAGCCCCAGCATTTT; CDR3 protein: CASNRGEGHSNQPQHF; clone size: .; V gene: TRBV10-1; J gene: TRBJ1-5; D gene: .
CDR3 DNA: TGTGCCAGCAGCCTAACGACTACTAATGAAAAACTGTTTTTT; CDR3 protein: CASSLTTTNEKLFF; clone size: .; V gene: TRBV28; J gene: TRBJ1-4; D gene: .
CDR3 DNA: TGTGCCAGCGAAGGACAGGGAGGGTACGAGCAGTACTTC; CDR3 protein: CASEGQGGYEQYF; clone size: .; V gene: TRBV28; J gene: TRBJ2-7; D gene: .
CDR3 DNA: TGCACCATTGGGGCGGGGGTTGTGGACACTGAAGCTTTCTTT; CDR3 protein: CTIGAGVVDTEAFF; clone size: .; V gene: TRBV29-1; J gene: TRBJ1-1; D gene: .
CDR3 DNA: TGTGCCAGCAGCCCCCCAGGGACTAGCGGGAGGGTGTACGAGCAGTACTTC; CDR3 protein: CASSPPGTSGRVYEQYF; clone size: .; V gene: TRBV5-4; J gene: TRBJ2-7; D gene: TRBD2
CDR3 DNA: TGTGCCACCAGTGACTCCCGGGACTACCAAGAGTACTTC; CDR3 protein: CATSDSRDYQEYF; clone size: .; V gene: TRBV24-1; J gene: TRBJ2-7; D gene: TRBD2
CDR3 DNA: TGTGCCAGCAGCTTAGCGGCGGGAGGCTCCTACAATGAGCAGTTCTTC; CDR3 protein: CASSLAAGGSYNEQFF; clone size: .; V gene: TRBV7-2; J gene: TRBJ2-1; D gene: TRBD2
CDR3 DNA: TGTGCCAGCAGTTACTCGACAGCTCACTATGGCTACACCTTC; CDR3 protein: CASSYSTAHYGYTF; clone size: .; V gene: TRBV6-2/TRBV6-3; J gene: TRBJ1-2; D gene: .
CDR3 DNA: TGTGCCAGTAGTATAGGCCAGACAGGGCCGAACGAAAAACTGTTTTTT; CDR3 protein: CASSIGQTGPNEKLFF; clone size: .; V gene: TRBV19; J gene: TRBJ1-4; D gene: TRBD1
CDR3 DNA: TGTGCCAGCAGTTTACGGGGGACAGGGACGAACACTGAAGCTTTCTTT; CDR3 protein: CASSLRGTGTNTEAFF; clone size: .; V gene: TRBV27; J gene: TRBJ1-1; D gene: TRBD1
CDR3 DNA: TGCGCCAGCAGCTTAAGCGCAGAGGTATCCTCCTACAATGAGCAGTTCTTC; CDR3 protein: CASSLSAEVSSYNEQFF; clone size: .; V gene: TRBV5-1; J gene: TRBJ2-1; D gene: .
CDR3 DNA: TGTGCCAGCAGCTTTACGGGACTGCAAGGTGTAGAGCAGTTCTTC; CDR3 protein: CASSFTGLQGVEQFF; clone size: .; V gene: TRBV5-4; J gene: TRBJ2-1; D gene: .
CDR3 DNA: TGTGCCAGCAGCCCCCGGACAGGAGGAACTGAAGCTTTCTTT; CDR3 protein: CASSPRTGGTEAFF; clone size: once; V gene: TRBV6-5; J gene: TRBJ1-1; D gene: TRBD1
CDR3 DNA: TGTGCCAGTAGTACTCGGGACAGCAGAAATCAGCCCCAGCATTTT; CDR3 protein: CASSTRDSRNQPQHF; clone size: .; V gene: TRBV19; J gene: TRBJ1-5; D gene: TRBD1
CDR3 DNA: TGCGCCAGCAGCTTAAGACTAGCGGAGTCACCCGGGGCTTCCTACGAGCAGTACTTC; CDR3 protein: CASSLRLAESPGASYEQYF; clone size: .; V gene: TRBV5-1; J gene: TRBJ2-7; D gene: TRBD2
CDR3 DNA: TGTGCCTGGAGCGAGCAATACGAGCAGTACTTC; CDR3 protein: CAWSEQYEQYF; clone size: .; V gene: TRBV30; J gene: TRBJ2-7; D gene: .
CDR3 DNA: TGTGCCAGCTCAATGGGACAGGCCCAAGAGACCCAGTACTTC; CDR3 protein: CASSMGQAQETQYF; clone size: .; V gene: TRBV18; J gene: TRBJ2-5; D gene: TRBD1
CDR3 DNA: TGTGCCAGCAGCCAATCAGTGGGACAGGGGCTCTACTTC; CDR3 protein: CASSQSVGQGLYF; clone size: .; V gene: TRBV16; J gene: TRBJ2-4; D gene: TRBD1
CDR3 DNA: TGTGCCAGCAGTGAATCGGGGGGCGCCGTCTATGGCTACACCTTC; CDR3 protein: CASSESGGAVYGYTF; clone size: .; V gene: TRBV2; J gene: TRBJ1-2; D gene: .
CDR3 DNA: TGTGCCAGCAGCGAGCGACTAGGCTATAGCACAGATACGCAGTATTTT; CDR3 protein: CASSERLGYSTDTQYF; clone size: .; V gene: TRBV5-6; J gene: TRBJ2-3; D gene: .